This T cell receptor (beta chain) was sequenced during a study of T cells in localized non-small cell lung cancer. General study points: Detection in adjacent lung was observed for a median about 50 of the top 100 tumor clones. An association was observed between higher blood T cell density and longer overall survival. A single tumor region was sequenced, leaving heterogeneity possible.

Data came from immunoSEQ multiplex PCR; TCRdb stores just in-frame clones and leaves some out. The table shows some 50,000 clones, with approximately 86% occurring only once. With respect to this clone: The antigen remains unidentified.

The receptor was derived from a female donor with stage II lung adenocarcinoma. Specimen: PBMCs, collected before any cancer treatment.

This chain's CDR3 is CASRETGTASYEQYF. CDR3 in DNA: TGTGCCAGCAGGGAAACTGGGACCGCGTCCTACGAGCAGTACTTC. The V call is TRBV6-6, the J call TRBJ2-7; possibly TRBD1 or TRBD2 for D (5 bases each). The CDR3 is 15 amino acids. The germline V and J ends were trimmed by 6 bases and 1 base, with 16 bases remaining between them. Germline V CDR1 and CDR2: MNHNY, SVGAGI (reference sequence).